Reported below is one TCR beta chain. Its antigen is not identified. The sample comes from a study of graft-versus-host responses after intestinal transplantation. Repertoires were generated with immunoSEQ multiplex PCR, while TCRdb's copy carries only in-frame clones and drops some. The repertoire holds 80,000 to 90,000 clones, around nine tenths seen once, with roughly 0.31% in the top ten. Trimming removed 7 bases from V and 4 bases from J, with 11 bases in between. The CDR3 has 13 amino acids. Germline CDR1 and CDR2: MNHEY and SVGAGI. Sequencing was performed on unstimulated CD4+ T cells sorted from spleen or lymph node cells, taken before intestinal transplant. The chain links TRBV6-5 to TRBJ1-3; D perhaps matches TRBD1 (6 bases). The receptor comes from a human donor who received an intestinal transplant. For the CDR3, the DNA is TGTGCCAGCAAAACAGGGATCGGAAACACCATATATTTT. It is translated as CASKTGIGNTIYF.